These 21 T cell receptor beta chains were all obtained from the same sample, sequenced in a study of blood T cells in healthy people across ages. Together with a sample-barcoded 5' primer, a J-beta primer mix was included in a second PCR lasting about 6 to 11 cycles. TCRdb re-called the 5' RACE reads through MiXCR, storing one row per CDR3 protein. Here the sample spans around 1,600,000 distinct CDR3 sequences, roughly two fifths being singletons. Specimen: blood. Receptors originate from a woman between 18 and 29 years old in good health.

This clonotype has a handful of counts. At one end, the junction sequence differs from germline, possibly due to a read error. As DNA, the CDR3 is TGTGCCAGCAGTCAAGCCTTCGGGACGAGGAACACTGAAGCTTTCTTT. It yields the protein CASSQAFGTRNTEAFF. The V gene is TRBV6-1, the J gene TRBJ1-1, with D possibly TRBD1 on 5 matching bases. The germline CDR1 and CDR2 sequences are MNHNS and SASEGT. CDR3 length equals 16 residues.

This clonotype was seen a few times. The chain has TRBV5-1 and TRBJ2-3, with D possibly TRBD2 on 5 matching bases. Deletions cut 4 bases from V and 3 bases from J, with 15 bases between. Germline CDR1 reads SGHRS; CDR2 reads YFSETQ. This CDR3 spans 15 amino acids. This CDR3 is CASSTSPGNTDTQYF. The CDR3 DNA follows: TGCGCCAGCAGCACCTCTCCGGGGAATACAGATACGCAGTATTTT.

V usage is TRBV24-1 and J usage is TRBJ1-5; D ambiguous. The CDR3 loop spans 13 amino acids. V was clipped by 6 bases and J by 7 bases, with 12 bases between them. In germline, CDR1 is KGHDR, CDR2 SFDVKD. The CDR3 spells CATSQLGIQPQHF. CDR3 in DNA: TGTGCCACCAGTCAACTTGGGATCCAGCCCCAGCATTTT.

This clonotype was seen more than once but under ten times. CDR3 DNA sequence: TGTGCCAGCAGGCCTATTCCTACAGAGTACCAAGAGACCCAGTACTTC. Its translation: CASRPIPTEYQETQYF. V and J are TRBV28 and TRBJ2-5, with D unclear. Germline V CDR1 and CDR2: MDHEN, SYDVKM. Trimming removed 6 bases at V and 0 bases at J, with 17 bases between. The CDR3 consists of 16 residues. The variable domain in full, with the rest retrieved from reference TRBV28 and TRBJ2-5, is DVKVTQSSRYLVKRTGEKVFLECVQDMDHENMFWYRQDPGLGLRLIYFSYDVKMKEKGDIPEGYSVSREKKERFSLILESASTNQTSMYLCASRPIPTEYQETQYFGPGTRLLVL.

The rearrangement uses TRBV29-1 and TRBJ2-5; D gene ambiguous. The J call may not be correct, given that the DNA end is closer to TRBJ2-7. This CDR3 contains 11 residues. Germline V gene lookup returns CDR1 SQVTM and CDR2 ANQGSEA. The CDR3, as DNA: TGCAGCGTTGACAGTCTAAACGAGCAGTACTTC. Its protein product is CSVDSLNEQYF.

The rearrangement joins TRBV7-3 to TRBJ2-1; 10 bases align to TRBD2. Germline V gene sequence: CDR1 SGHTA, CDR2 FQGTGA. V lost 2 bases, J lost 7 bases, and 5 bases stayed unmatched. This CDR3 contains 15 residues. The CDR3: CASSLEPSGRNEQFF. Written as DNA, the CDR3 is TGTGCCAGCAGCTTAGAGCCTAGCGGGAGAAATGAGCAGTTCTTC. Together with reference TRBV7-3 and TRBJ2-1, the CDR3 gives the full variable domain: GAGVSQTPSNKVTEKGKYVELRCDPISGHTALYWYRQSLGQGPEFLIYFQGTGAADDSGLPNDRFFAVRPEGSVSTLKIQRTERGDSAVYLCASSLEPSGRNEQFFGPGTRLTVL.

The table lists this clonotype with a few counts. The CDR3 sequence is CASSPLFGRGVMNTEAFF. The CDR3 region has the DNA TGTGCCAGCAGTCCCCTCTTTGGCAGGGGAGTCATGAACACTGAAGCTTTCTTT. This chain joins TRBV27 and TRBJ1-1, with a weak D call TRBD1 (6 bases). This CDR3 spans 18 amino acids. Trimming removed 5 bases from V and 0 bases from J, with 22 bases in between. Germline V CDR1 and CDR2: MNHEY, SMNVEV (reference sequence).

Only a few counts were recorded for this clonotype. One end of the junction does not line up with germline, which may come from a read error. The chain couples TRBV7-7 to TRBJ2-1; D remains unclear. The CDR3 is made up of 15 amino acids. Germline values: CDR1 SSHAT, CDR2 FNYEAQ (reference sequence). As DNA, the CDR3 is TGTGCTAGCAGCTTCGGGTTTTCAGGTCGTAATGAGCAGTTCTTC. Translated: CASSFGFSGRNEQFF. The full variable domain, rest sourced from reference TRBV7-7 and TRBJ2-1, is GAGVSQSPRYKVTKRGQDVTLRCDPISSHATLYWYQQALGQGPEFLTYFNYEAQPDKSGLPSDRFSAERPEGSISTLTIQRTEQRDSAMYRCASSFGFSGRNEQFFGPGTRLTVL.

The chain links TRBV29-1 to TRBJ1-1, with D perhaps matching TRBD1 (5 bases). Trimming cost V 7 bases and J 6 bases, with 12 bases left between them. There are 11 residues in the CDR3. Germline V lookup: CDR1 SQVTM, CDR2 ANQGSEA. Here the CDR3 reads CSGVRGAEAFF. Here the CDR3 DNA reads TGCAGCGGTGTGAGGGGTGCTGAAGCTTTCTTT.

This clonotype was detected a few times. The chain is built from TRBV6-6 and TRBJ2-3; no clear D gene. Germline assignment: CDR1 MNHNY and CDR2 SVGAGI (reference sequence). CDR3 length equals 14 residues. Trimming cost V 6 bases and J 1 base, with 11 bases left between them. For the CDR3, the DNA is TGTGCCAGCAGCCCCGACTGGGGCACAGATACGCAGTATTTT. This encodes CASSPDWGTDTQYF.

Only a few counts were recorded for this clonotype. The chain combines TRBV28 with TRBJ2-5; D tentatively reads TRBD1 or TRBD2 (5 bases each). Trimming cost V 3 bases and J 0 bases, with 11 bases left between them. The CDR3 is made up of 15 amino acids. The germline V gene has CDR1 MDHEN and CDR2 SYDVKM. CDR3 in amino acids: CASSLGDVYQETQYF. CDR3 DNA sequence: TGTGCCAGCAGTTTGGGGGACGTATACCAAGAGACCCAGTACTTC. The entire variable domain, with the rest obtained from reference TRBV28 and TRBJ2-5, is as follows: DVKVTQSSRYLVKRTGEKVFLECVQDMDHENMFWYRQDPGLGLRLIYFSYDVKMKEKGDIPEGYSVSREKKERFSLILESASTNQTSMYLCASSLGDVYQETQYFGPGTRLLVL.

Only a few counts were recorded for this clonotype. CDR3 protein: CASSLVRGGGSLYGYTF. DNA of the CDR3: TGTGCCAGCAGTTTAGTACGTGGTGGAGGGAGTCTTTATGGCTACACCTTC. V gene TRBV12-3 or TRBV12-4 combines with J gene TRBJ1-2, with no clear D. The CDR3 consists of 17 residues. V lost 1 base and J 5 bases, leaving 20 bases between the germline ends.

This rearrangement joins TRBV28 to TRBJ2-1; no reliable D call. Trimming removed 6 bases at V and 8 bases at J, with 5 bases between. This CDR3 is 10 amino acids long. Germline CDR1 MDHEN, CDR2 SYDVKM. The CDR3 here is CASSSYEQFF. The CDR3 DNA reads TGTGCCAGCAGCTCTTATGAGCAGTTCTTC.

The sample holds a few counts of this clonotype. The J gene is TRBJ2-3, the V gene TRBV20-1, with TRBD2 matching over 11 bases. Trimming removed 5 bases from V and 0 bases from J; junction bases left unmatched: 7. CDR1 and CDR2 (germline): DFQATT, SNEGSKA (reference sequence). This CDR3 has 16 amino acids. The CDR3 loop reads CSARELAGVSTDTQYF. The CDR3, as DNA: TGCAGTGCTCGGGAACTAGCGGGAGTGAGCACAGATACGCAGTATTTT.

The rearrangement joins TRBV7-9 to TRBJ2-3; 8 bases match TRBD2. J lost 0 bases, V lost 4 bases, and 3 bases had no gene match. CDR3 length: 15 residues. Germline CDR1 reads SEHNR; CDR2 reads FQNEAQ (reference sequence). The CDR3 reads CASSYPGGSTDTQYF. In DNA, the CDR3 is TGTGCCAGCAGCTATCCGGGGGGGAGCACAGATACGCAGTATTTT. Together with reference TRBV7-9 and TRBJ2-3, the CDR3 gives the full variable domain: DTGVSQNPRHKITKRGQNVTFRCDPISEHNRLYWYRQTLGQGPEFLTYFQNEAQLEKSRLLSDRFSAERPKGSFSTLEIQRTEQGDSAMYLCASSYPGGSTDTQYFGPGTRLTVL.

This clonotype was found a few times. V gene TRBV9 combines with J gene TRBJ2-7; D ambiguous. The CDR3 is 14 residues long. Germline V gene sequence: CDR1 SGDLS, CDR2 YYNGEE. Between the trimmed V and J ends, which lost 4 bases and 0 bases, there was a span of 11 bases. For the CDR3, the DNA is TGTGCCAGCAGCTACCGGGTGGACTCCTACGAGCAGTACTTC. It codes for CASSYRVDSYEQYF.

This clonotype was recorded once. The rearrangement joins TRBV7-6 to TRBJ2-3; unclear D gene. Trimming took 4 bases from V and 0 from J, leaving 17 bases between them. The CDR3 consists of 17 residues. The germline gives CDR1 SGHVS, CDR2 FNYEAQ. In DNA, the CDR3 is TGTGCCAGCAGCTCCCCGACGACACCAACTAGCACAGATACGCAGTATTTT. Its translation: CASSSPTTPTSTDTQYF.

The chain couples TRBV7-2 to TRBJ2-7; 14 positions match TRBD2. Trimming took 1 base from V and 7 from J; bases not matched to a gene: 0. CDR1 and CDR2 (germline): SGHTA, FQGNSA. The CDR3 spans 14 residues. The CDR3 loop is CASSLGLAGGEQYF. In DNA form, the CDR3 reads TGTGCCAGCAGCTTAGGACTAGCGGGAGGGGAGCAGTACTTC.

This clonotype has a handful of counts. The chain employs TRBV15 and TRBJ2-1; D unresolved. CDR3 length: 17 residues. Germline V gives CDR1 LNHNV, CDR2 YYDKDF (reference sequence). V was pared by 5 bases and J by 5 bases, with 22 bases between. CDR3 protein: CATSRRELRQSNNEQFF. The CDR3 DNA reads TGTGCCACCAGCCGCAGAGAACTAAGGCAGTCTAACAATGAGCAGTTCTTC.

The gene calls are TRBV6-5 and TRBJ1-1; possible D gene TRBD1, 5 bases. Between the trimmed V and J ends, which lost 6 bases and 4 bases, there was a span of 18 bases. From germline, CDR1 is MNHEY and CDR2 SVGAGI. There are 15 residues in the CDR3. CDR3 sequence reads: CASSKTGGIGTEAFF. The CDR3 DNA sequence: TGTGCCAGCAGCAAAACAGGAGGGATCGGCACTGAAGCTTTCTTT.

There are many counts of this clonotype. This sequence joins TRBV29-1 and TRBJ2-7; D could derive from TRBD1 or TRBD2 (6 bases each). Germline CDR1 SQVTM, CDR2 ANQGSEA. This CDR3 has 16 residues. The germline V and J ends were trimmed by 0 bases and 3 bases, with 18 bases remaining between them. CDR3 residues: CSVEDNRGPVIYEQYF. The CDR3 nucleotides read TGCAGCGTTGAAGATAACCGGGGGCCGGTAATCTACGAGCAGTACTTC.